This TCR beta chain is drawn from a study of blood T cell repertoires in COVID-19. Study-wide context: Acute and convalescent COVID-19 samples came from the United States, Italy and Spain.

Assay: immunoSEQ multiplex PCR; the TCRdb copy retains only in-frame clones and omits some. The sample includes approximately 270,000 clones, about nine tenths of them seen just once. The receptor was isolated from a woman in her thirties with COVID-19, enrolled during active disease. Source material: peripheral blood.

The CDR3 protein is CASSLDWTRVEGNEQFF. CDR3 nucleotide sequence: TGTGCCAGCAGCTTAGATTGGACCAGGGTCGAAGGAAATGAGCAGTTCTTC. This rearrangement joins TRBV11-3 to TRBJ2-1, with D perhaps matching TRBD1 (5 bases). Trimming pared 0 bases from V and 7 bases from J, leaving 19 bases between. The CDR3 consists of 17 residues. Germline V gives CDR1 SGHNT, CDR2 YENEEA.